This T cell receptor (beta chain) is drawn from a study of blood T cell repertoires in COVID-19. Study background: Collection of acute and convalescent COVID-19 samples took place in the United States, Italy and Spain. PBMCs, B-cell-depleted T cells, or T cells provided the cDNA or gDNA that made up the material.

Original processing methods: Estimates of nucleated cell counts were drawn from the amplification of reference gene primers. Sequencing was performed with immunoSEQ multiplex PCR; in TCRdb, only in-frame clones are kept and a portion is missing. The DNA was the basis for D and trimming; V, J and clone size are from that table. Of about 100,000 clones listed, roughly 90% are singletons. V shed 8 bases and J 7 bases; nucleotides not matched to a gene: 10. The CDR3 is 13 residues long. The germline gives CDR1 LGHDT, CDR2 YNNKEL (reference sequence). The V call is TRBV3-1 (or the pseudogene TRBV3-2), the J call TRBJ1-2, with 7 bases aligning to TRBD1. The sample comprised peripheral blood. This TCR was sampled from a human donor with active COVID-19. The donor label of this sample is uncertain. CDR3 sequence (DNA): TGTGCCAGCCAGGGCGAGACAGGGTTTGGCTACACCTTC. Its translation is CASQGETGFGYTF.